Presented here are 17 T cell receptor beta chains from one specimen sequenced in a study of blood T cell repertoires in COVID-19 (dated by TCRdb to the early 2020s). To prepare the library, the immunoSEQ multiplex PCR assay was applied. This immuneACCESS table, as held by TCRdb, lists in-frame sequences with V and J called but not all clones. Of the missing ones, under half trace to an unresolved V gene in checked studies; the others have no known cause. The sample records just over 650,000 clones, 80% to 90% of which are singletons. About 0.26% of the sample rests with the top ten. Specimen: peripheral blood. The receptors here all came from a woman under 30 with acute or convalescent COVID-19.

This clone was seen a few times. The rearrangement uses TRBV19 and TRBJ2-7; weak D call: TRBD1 (5 bases). This CDR3 region has 15 residues. V was pared by 4 bases and J by 3 bases, with 16 bases between. In germline, CDR1 is LNHDA, CDR2 SQIVND (reference sequence). The CDR3 region has the DNA TGTGCCAGTAGTACGACACGACAGACCTACTACGAGCAGTACTTC. It specifies CASSTTRQTYYEQYF.

The J gene is TRBJ2-7, the V gene TRBV27; 7 bases match TRBD1. The V gene's germline CDR1 is MNHEY and CDR2 SMNVEV (reference sequence). The CDR3 totals 14 residues. V lost 4 bases to trimming and J lost 4 bases; unmatched junction nucleotides: 7. The CDR3: CASSSRPGGYEQYF. CDR3 DNA sequence: TGTGCCAGCAGTTCTAGGCCAGGGGGTTACGAGCAGTACTTC.

V and J are TRBV30 and TRBJ1-2; 7 nucleotides align to TRBD1. Germline assignment: CDR1 GTSNPN and CDR2 SVGIG (reference sequence). J gave up 4 bases and V 5 bases, and 7 bases lay outside the gene matches. This CDR3 spans 13 amino acids. The CDR3 DNA reads as TGTGCCTGGGGCAGGGGGGTAGGCTATGGCTACACCTTC. Translated, it gives CAWGRGVGYGYTF.

CDR3 residues: CAISESDRGGYTF. DNA for the CDR3: TGTGCCATCAGTGAGTCGGACAGGGGAGGCTACACCTTC. The V gene is TRBV10-3, the J gene TRBJ1-2; 9 bases match TRBD1. CDR1 and CDR2 from the germline V gene are ENHRY and SYGVKD. Trimming at V came to 0 bases and at J to 8 bases, leaving 1 base not matched to a gene. The CDR3 is made up of 13 amino acids.

The chain is built from TRBV6-5 and TRBJ2-2, with D tentatively TRBD2 (6 bases). Trimming pared 6 bases from V and 4 bases from J, leaving 12 bases between. This CDR3 is built from 14 residues. CDR1 MNHEY and CDR2 SVGAGI come from the germline V gene. The DNA of the CDR3 is TGTGCCAGCAGCAGGGAGGTGGGCACCGGGGAGCTGTTTTTT. Translated, it gives CASSREVGTGELFF.

The chain joins TRBV28 to TRBJ1-1, with D perhaps TRBD1 (5 bases). Germline CDR1 reads MDHEN; CDR2 reads SYDVKM. The V end lost 3 bases, the J end lost 5 bases, and 16 bases lay between the germline ends. The CDR3 runs to 15 residues. The CDR3 bases are TGTGCCAGCAGTTTGGGGGGGTCCGGTGGGACTGAAGCTTTCTTT. Its translation is CASSLGGSGGTEAFF.

The chain joins TRBV27 to TRBJ2-5, with no clear D. The V gene lost 3 bases and the J gene lost 5 bases, with 7 bases spanning the gap. Germline-derived CDR1 and CDR2 are MNHEY and SMNVEV (reference sequence). The CDR3 loop spans 12 amino acids. The chain's CDR3 is CASSLTGETQYF. The CDR3, as DNA: TGTGCCAGCAGTTTGACCGGGGAGACCCAGTACTTC.

The V call is TRBV7-2, the J call TRBJ1-4; D uncertain. V lost 5 bases and J 7 bases, leaving 14 bases between the germline ends. CDR3 length: 14 amino acids. Germline V gene lookup returns CDR1 SGHTA and CDR2 FQGNSA. The CDR3 loop is CASSAGPGGEKLFF. For the CDR3, the DNA is TGTGCCAGCAGCGCTGGACCCGGAGGTGAAAAACTGTTTTTT. The full variable domain, in which reference TRBV7-2 and TRBJ1-4 provide the parts outside the CDR3, is GAGVSQSPSNKVTEKGKDVELRCDPISGHTALYWYRQSLGQGLEFLIYFQGNSAPDKSGLPSDRFSAERTGGSVSTLTIQRTQQEDSAVYLCASSAGPGGEKLFFGSGTQLSVL.

The chain joins TRBV7-8 to TRBJ2-3; D unclear. Deletions cut 5 bases from V and 6 bases from J, with 9 bases between. The V gene's germline CDR1 is SGHVS and CDR2 FQNEAQ. This CDR3 comprises 12 residues. CDR3 sequence (DNA): TGTGCCAGCAGCCCGTACGAGGATACGCAGTATTTT. Protein: CASSPYEDTQYF.

The rearrangement joins TRBV27 to TRBJ2-3, with 8 bases lining up with TRBD1. The junction had 21 bases not matched to a gene; V was cut back by 6 bases and J by 13 bases. Germline CDR1 is MNHEY and CDR2 is SMNVEV (reference sequence). The CDR3 extends over 16 amino acids. CDR3 sequence (DNA): TGTGCCAGCAGCCTTCAACCGGGACAGGCCTCTGGGGTCAAGTATTTT. Protein: CASSLQPGQASGVKYF.

The V call is TRBV18, the J call TRBJ1-1; a weak D match, TRBD1 (6 bases). The germline V gene has CDR1 KGHSH and CDR2 LQKENI. The CDR3 sequence is 14 residues long. V lost 0 bases, J lost 6 bases, and 11 bases lay in between. In DNA form, the CDR3 reads TGTGCCAGCTCACCACCGAGCCAGGGGCCTGAAGCTTTCTTT. Translated: CASSPPSQGPEAFF.

The chain has TRBV5-4 and TRBJ1-2, with TRBD1 as a possible D gene (5 bases). V lost 4 bases and J 7 bases, leaving 11 bases between the germline ends. The CDR3 loop spans 12 amino acids. In germline, CDR1 is SGHNT, CDR2 YYREEE (reference sequence). The CDR3 spells CASSPGFGGYTF. CDR3 nucleotides: TGTGCCAGCAGCCCAGGGTTTGGTGGCTACACCTTC.

In this sample, this clone turned up once. The chain joins TRBV5-1 to TRBJ1-3; D call uncertain. The length of the CDR3 is 14 residues. V dropped 4 bases and J dropped 0 bases, with 8 bases sitting between them. Germline V gene sequence: CDR1 SGHRS, CDR2 YFSETQ. CDR3 amino acids: CASSPGISGNTIYF. The CDR3 coding sequence is TGCGCCAGCAGCCCGGGAATCTCTGGAAACACCATATATTTT.

This clone has a handful of counts. The rearrangement uses TRBV6-5 and TRBJ1-1; tentatively, D is TRBD1 (5 bases). This CDR3 is built from 14 residues. V lost 4 bases and J 1 base, leaving 10 bases between the germline ends. Per germline, CDR1 MNHEY and CDR2 SVGAGI. The CDR3 sequence is CASSFQTGNTEAFF. The CDR3, as DNA: TGTGCCAGCAGTTTCCAAACAGGGAACACTGAAGCTTTCTTT.

As regards this clone: Distinct nucleotide sequences in the sample also encode this CDR3. The chain joins TRBV9 to TRBJ1-2; no clear D gene. The CDR3 totals 13 residues. Germline V gives CDR1 SGDLS, CDR2 YYNGEE. Between the trimmed V and J ends, which lost 0 bases and 1 base, there was a span of 4 bases. The CDR3 sequence: CASSVDGNYGYTF. Here the CDR3 DNA reads TGTGCCAGCAGCGTAGACGGTAACTATGGCTACACCTTC.

This clone has just one count. The genes are TRBV6-5 and TRBJ1-5; D gene ambiguous. Germline lookup yields CDR1 MNHEY and CDR2 SVGAGI. Trimming removed 4 bases from V and 0 bases from J, with 7 bases in between. This CDR3 comprises 14 residues. The CDR3 protein is CASSLTASNQPQHF. The CDR3 nucleotides are TGTGCCAGCAGTTTAACAGCTAGCAATCAGCCCCAGCATTTT.

The V and J genes are TRBV7-9 and TRBJ2-1, with D perhaps TRBD2 (5 bases). The V end lost 5 bases, the J end lost 0 bases, and 14 bases lay between the germline ends. The CDR3 has 16 residues. CDR1 is SEHNR, CDR2 FQNEAQ, per germline (reference sequence). CDR3 protein: CASSAPTRSSYNEQFF. As DNA, the CDR3 is TGTGCCAGCAGCGCTCCTACTAGGAGCTCCTACAATGAGCAGTTCTTC.